This T cell receptor beta chain was sequenced for a study of regulatory T cells in long-lasting Graves disease. This sample's time point: newly diagnosed GD, antithyroid drugs for less than 3 months. Construction of the TCR library relied on RNA isolated from PBMCs. V was trimmed by 7 bases and J by 2 bases, leaving 11 bases between them. Germline V gene data show CDR1 as SQVTM and CDR2 as ANQGSEA. This CDR3 has 12 residues. Combining iRepertoire HTBI primers with Arm-PCR of CDR3 regions, the authors built TCR beta libraries. One entry per CDR3 protein, called by TCRdb with MiXCR from the multiplex PCR reads. The sample consists of about 430,000 distinct CDR3 sequences, 14% to 15% of them appearing once. The sample was also linked to a second study, of T cells in Graves' hyperthyroidism and ophthalmopathy. That paper adds: Patients were aged 18 to 65, had disease duration under 2 months, and had newly diagnosed hyperthyroidism. Patients were excluded because of uncontrolled infection, other autoimmune disease, pregnancy or lactation. Most thyroid clonotypes expanded above 0.001 were also detected in blood.

This receptor was obtained from a woman aged 40 to 55 with Graves disease. The sample was peripheral blood mononuclear cells (PBMCs), taken at new diagnosis, from a patient treated with antithyroid drugs. The chain combines TRBV29-1 with TRBJ1-1; tentatively, D is TRBD1 (5 bases). CDR3 nucleotide sequence: TGCAGCGCCGATTGGGGCAACACTGAAGCTTTCTTT. It encodes CSADWGNTEAFF.